This TCR beta chain was obtained from a study of blood T cell repertoires in COVID-19. Study context: The United States, Italy and Spain were the sources of the acute and convalescent COVID-19 samples. Sources were T cells, B-cell-depleted T cells, or PBMCs; the material itself was cDNA or gDNA.

The V gene's germline CDR1 is SGDLS and CDR2 YYNGEE. Trimming took 2 bases from V and 0 from J; bases not matched to a gene: 3. The CDR3 is 16 amino acids. As processed by the authors: Reference gene primer amplification in the assay estimated nucleated cell counts. The data were produced by immunoSEQ multiplex PCR, yet TCRdb's version contains in-frame clones alone and is incomplete. V, J and clone size are those of that table, while D and trimming were read from the DNA. This table has 50,000 to 75,000 clones, 91% appearing once. V is TRBV9 and J is TRBJ2-3, with 10 bases identical to TRBD2. Input material: peripheral blood. The TCR comes from a human donor in a cohort sampled during active COVID-19. CDR3 region: CASSVLAGGSTDTQYF. CDR3 DNA: TGTGCCAGCAGCGTCTTAGCGGGGGGCAGCACAGATACGCAGTATTTT.